This TCR beta chain was identified during a study of T cells after yellow fever vaccination. The CDR3 runs to 14 residues. CDR1 SQVTM and CDR2 ANQGSEA come from the germline V gene. With 4 bases clipped from V and 5 bases from J, the junction kept 6 bases outside the gene matches. Study observations and caveats: Just a small share of clonotypes turned up in the CD4 compartment as well as the CD8 compartment. Primary-vaccination clones mostly resurfaced post-booster (roughly 97% CD4, 85% to 90% CD8).

The 5'RACE template-switching step produced TCR cDNA and added a universal primer site and UMIs. MiXCR, applied by TCRdb to the 5' RACE reads, yields one record per CDR3 protein. Here the sample spans roughly 190,000 distinct CDR3 sequences, about 10% being singletons. This clonotype was counted between two and nine times. The antigen is undetermined. This sequence joins TRBV29-1 and TRBJ2-2; 8 nucleotides agree with TRBD1. This sequence was found in a man between 18 and 29 years old who received the YFV17D yellow fever vaccine. Sample: CD8+ T cells sorted from PBMCs, taken 15 days after the yellow fever booster vaccination. CDR3 loop: CSVARQGRTGELFF. In DNA, the CDR3 is TGCAGCGTTGCGCGACAGGGGAGAACCGGGGAGCTGTTTTTT.